The rows below give T cell receptor beta chains drawn from one sample of a study of T cell responses to AZD1222 COVID-19 vaccine. Data came from immunoSEQ multiplex PCR; TCRdb stores just in-frame clones and leaves some out. The profile shows fewer than 150,000 clones, about nine tenths of them singletons. The sample in question was peripheral blood, obtained 28 days after the second AZD1222 dose. The receptors were sampled from an adult who received the AZD1222 COVID-19 vaccine. CDR3s include the opening cysteine and the closing phenylalanine or tryptophan. A D gene is named only where the DNA matches it firmly. Not all rows give a size; the values are once, few, many and, for expanded clones, a class.

clone_size	d_call	v_call	j_call	cdr3_nt	cdr3_aa
.	TRBD2	TRBV9	TRBJ2-1	TGTGCCAGCAGCCCAACCCATTTACTAGCGGGGTCCAATGAGCAGTTCTTC	CASSPTHLLAGSNEQFF
few	TRBD1	TRBV5-1	TRBJ2-1	TGCGCCAGCAGCCAGGGGGACAGTAACGTCCGGTTCTTC	CASSQGDSNVRFF
.	TRBD2	TRBV7-2	TRBJ2-7	TGTGCCAGCAGCTTACGGCGGGGGGCCAACTACGAGCAGTACTTC	CASSLRRGANYEQYF
.	TRBD1	TRBV7-2	TRBJ2-7	TGTGCCAGCAGCTTAGGGGACAGCCGATACGAGCAGTACTTC	CASSLGDSRYEQYF
.	.	TRBV5-8	TRBJ1-3	TGTGCCAGCAGCTTGGGCAACTCTGGAAACACCATATATTTT	CASSLGNSGNTIYF
.	.	TRBV6-5	TRBJ1-5	TGTGCCTCCCGGCACCGGGTATCGGGCAATCAGCCCCAGCATTTT	CASRHRVSGNQPQHF
once	.	TRBV6-5	TRBJ1-4	TGTGCCAGCAGTCTCCTTATTGGGGAAAAACTGTTTTTT	CASSLLIGEKLFF
once	.	TRBV12-3/TRBV12-4	TRBJ1-2	TGTGCCAGCAGTGGAAGGACAGAGTTTGGCTACACCTTC	CASSGRTEFGYTF
.	TRBD1	TRBV6-2/TRBV6-3	TRBJ2-7	TGTGCCACCCGCCCTTGGACAGGGAACTCCTACGAGCAGTACTTC	CATRPWTGNSYEQYF
once	.	TRBV20-1	TRBJ1-4	TGCAGTGCTAGGGACTCGGAAAAACTGTTTTTT	CSARDSEKLFF
.	TRBD1	TRBV18	TRBJ1-5	TGTGCCAGCTCACTAGGGACAGGGGAGAATCAGCCCCAGCATTTT	CASSLGTGENQPQHF
.	.	TRBV6-2/TRBV6-3	TRBJ1-2	TGTGCCAGCAGTTATAATGATGGCTACACCTTC	CASSYNDGYTF
.	.	TRBV5-1	TRBJ1-5	TGCGCCAGCAGCTTGGAAATTGGTCAGCCCCAGCATTTT	CASSLEIGQPQHF
.	.	TRBV7-8	TRBJ2-5	TGTGCCAGCAGCTCTGAGTCGGGCCAAGAGACCCAGTACTTC	CASSSESGQETQYF
.	TRBD1	TRBV9	TRBJ1-1	TGTGCCAGCAGCGCAGGGGGCGCTTGGCCGGCCACTGAAGCTTTCTTT	CASSAGGAWPATEAFF
.	.	TRBV19	TRBJ1-4	TGTGCCAGTAGTCCTAATGAAAAACTGTTTTTT	CASSPNEKLFF
.	.	TRBV5-6	TRBJ1-6	TGTGCCAGCAGCCCGGGGAGTGGGACCCTCCACTTT	CASSPGSGTLHF
.	TRBD1	TRBV10-3	TRBJ1-2	TGTGCCATCAGGATTGTACAGGGGAGCGATGGCTACACCTTC	CAIRIVQGSDGYTF
.	TRBD1	TRBV10-3	TRBJ1-3	TGTGCCATCATGGGACAGCTCTCTGGAAACACCATATATTTT	CAIMGQLSGNTIYF
.	.	TRBV19	TRBJ1-1	TGTGCCAGTAGTCCGTCCACGAACACTGAAGCTTTCTTT	CASSPSTNTEAFF
.	.	TRBV5-1	TRBJ2-1	TGCGCCAGCAGCTTTGGCCAGGGGCACTACAATGAGCAGTTCTTC	CASSFGQGHYNEQFF
few	.	TRBV2	TRBJ1-1	TGTGCCAGCAGTTCACAGGGGAACACTGAAGCTTTCTTT	CASSSQGNTEAFF
.	TRBD2	TRBV6-5	TRBJ2-7	TGTGCCAGCAGTTACGGCGGGGGGGCCGCGTACGAGCAGTACTTC	CASSYGGGAAYEQYF
.	.	TRBV2	TRBJ1-1	TGTGCCAGCAGTGAACAGGCCCAGAACACTGAAGCTTTCTTT	CASSEQAQNTEAFF
.	TRBD1	TRBV19	TRBJ2-2	TGTGCCAGTAGCGCTCGCGGGACAGGGCACACCGGGGAGCTGTTTTTT	CASSARGTGHTGELFF
few	.	TRBV5-1	TRBJ1-1	TGCGCCAGCAGCAGAGGGACGGAGAACACTGAAGCTTTCTTT	CASSRGTENTEAFF
.	.	TRBV19	TRBJ2-7	TGTGCCAGTAGTATGGGCAGCGGCTACGAGCAGTACTTC	CASSMGSGYEQYF
.	TRBD2	TRBV28	TRBJ2-5	TGTGCCAGCAGGGCGGGGGGGCCGGAGGAGACCCAGTACTTC	CASRAGGPEETQYF
once	.	TRBV5-1	TRBJ1-4	TGCGCCAGCAGCTTAGGGGGGCAGACTAATGAAAAACTGTTTTTT	CASSLGGQTNEKLFF
.	.	TRBV15	TRBJ2-2	TGTGCCACCAGCAGAGCTTTGGGACCTGACACCGGGGAGCTGTTTTTT	CATSRALGPDTGELFF
.	.	TRBV13	TRBJ2-7	TGTGCCAGCAGCTTAAGGGAAGCGTACGAGCAGTACTTC	CASSLREAYEQYF
.	.	TRBV18	TRBJ1-1	TGTGCCAGCTCGTCGGACAGTACCATGAACACTGAAGCTTTCTTT	CASSSDSTMNTEAFF
.	TRBD2	TRBV13	TRBJ2-1	TGTGCCAGCAGCTCCGCCCGTCCTGCTACTAGCGGGGGGGCCGCGAATGAGCAGTTCTTC	CASSSARPATSGGAANEQFF
.	TRBD1	TRBV5-6	TRBJ2-7	TGTGCCAGCACCAAAACCGGACAGGACGAGCAGTACTTC	CASTKTGQDEQYF
.	.	TRBV2	TRBJ1-5	TGTGCCAGCAGTCTCGGGCCCACGAGCAATCAGCCCCAGCATTTT	CASSLGPTSNQPQHF
.	.	TRBV2	TRBJ2-1	TGTGCCAGCAGTGATGGGTACAATGAGCAGTTCTTC	CASSDGYNEQFF
.	.	TRBV28	TRBJ2-6	TGTGCCATCCAATCTGCCTCTGGGGCCAACGTCCTGACTTTC	CAIQSASGANVLTF
.	.	TRBV7-3	TRBJ2-3	TGTGCCAGCAGCGCCCGGGGGGACAGCCGGATCACAGATACGCAGTATTTT	CASSARGDSRITDTQYF
.	.	TRBV19	TRBJ2-3	TGTGCCAGTAGTACCCTCCGGGGGCAGGGGGCAGATACGCAGTATTTT	CASSTLRGQGADTQYF
.	.	TRBV9	TRBJ1-3	TGTGCCAGCAGCCCGAAAGTGGAGAACTCTGGAAACACCATATATTTT	CASSPKVENSGNTIYF
.	.	TRBV6-2/TRBV6-3	TRBJ2-1	TGTGCCAGCAGTTACTTCAGGAACAATGAGCAGTTCTTC	CASSYFRNNEQFF
.	TRBD1	TRBV29-1	TRBJ1-2	TGCAGCGTTCCGGGACAGGTCTATGGCTACACCTTC	CSVPGQVYGYTF
.	.	TRBV9	TRBJ1-2	TGTGCCAGCAGCGTAGGGGAAAGTTATGGCTACACCTTC	CASSVGESYGYTF
few	.	TRBV5-4	TRBJ2-3	TGTGCCAGCAGCTTACGGGAGGGGGCCTCAGATACGCAGTATTTT	CASSLREGASDTQYF